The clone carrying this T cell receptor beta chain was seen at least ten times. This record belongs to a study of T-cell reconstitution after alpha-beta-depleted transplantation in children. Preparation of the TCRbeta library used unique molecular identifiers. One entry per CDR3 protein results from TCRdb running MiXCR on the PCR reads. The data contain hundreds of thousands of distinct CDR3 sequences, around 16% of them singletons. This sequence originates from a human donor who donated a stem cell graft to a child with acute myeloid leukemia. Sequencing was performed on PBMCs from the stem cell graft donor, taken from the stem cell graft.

CDR3 residues: CAISDGETQYF. CDR3 DNA: TGTGCCATCAGTGACGGGGAGACCCAGTACTTC. The rearrangement uses TRBV10-3 and TRBJ2-5; D gene uncertain. Between the trimmed V and J ends, which lost 3 bases and 5 bases, there was a span of 4 bases. Germline CDR1 and CDR2: ENHRY and SYGVKD. The CDR3 runs 11 residues.